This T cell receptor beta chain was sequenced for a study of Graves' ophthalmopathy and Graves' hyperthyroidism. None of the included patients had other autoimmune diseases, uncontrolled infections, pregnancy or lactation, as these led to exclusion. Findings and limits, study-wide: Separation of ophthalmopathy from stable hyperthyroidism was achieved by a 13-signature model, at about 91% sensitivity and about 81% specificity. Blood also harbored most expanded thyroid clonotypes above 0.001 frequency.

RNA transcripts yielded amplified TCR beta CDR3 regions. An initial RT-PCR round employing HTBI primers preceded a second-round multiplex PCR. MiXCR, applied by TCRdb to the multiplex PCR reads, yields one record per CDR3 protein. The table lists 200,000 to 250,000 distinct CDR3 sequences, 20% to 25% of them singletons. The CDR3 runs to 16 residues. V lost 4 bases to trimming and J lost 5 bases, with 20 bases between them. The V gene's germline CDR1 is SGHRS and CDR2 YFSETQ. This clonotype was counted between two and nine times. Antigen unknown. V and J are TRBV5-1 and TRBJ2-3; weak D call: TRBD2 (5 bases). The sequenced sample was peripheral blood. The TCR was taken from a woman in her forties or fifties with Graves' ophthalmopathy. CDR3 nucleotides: TGCGCCAGCAGCCCTGAGAGGGCTGGAGTACAAGATACGCAGTATTTT. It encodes CASSPERAGVQDTQYF.